The 9 T cell receptor beta chains below come from one sample, sequenced in a study of blood T cell repertoires in COVID-19. Assay used: immunoSEQ multiplex PCR; TCRdb lists only in-frame clones, some missing. The table lists 65,000 to 90,000 clones, less than 85% of them singletons, with 16% in the top ten. Source material: peripheral blood. These receptors came from a man aged 65-85 years with active or convalescent COVID-19.

The J gene is TRBJ1-1, the V gene TRBV6-5; D gene ambiguous. Germline V lookup: CDR1 MNHEY, CDR2 SVGAGI. CDR3 length: 13 amino acids. Trimming shortened V by 6 bases and J by 4 bases, and 12 bases separated the two germline ends. The CDR3 sequence: CASRRVGITEAFF. CDR3 in DNA: TGTGCCAGCAGAAGGGTCGGGATCACTGAAGCTTTCTTT.

This clone was recorded many times. The J gene is TRBJ2-5, the V gene TRBV9; tentative D call: TRBD2 (5 bases). The CDR3 length is 14 residues. CDR1 and CDR2 from the germline V gene are SGDLS and YYNGEE. V shed 4 bases and J shed 1 base, with 11 bases lying between them. CDR3 bases: TGTGCCAGCAGCCCCGGACTCGGCCAAGAGACCCAGTACTTC. It yields the protein CASSPGLGQETQYF.

The V and J genes are TRBV30 and TRBJ2-2; D is unresolved. V lost 2 bases, J lost 7 bases, and 8 bases lay in between. The CDR3 has 12 residues. Germline assignment: CDR1 GTSNPN and CDR2 SVGIG (reference sequence). In DNA form, the CDR3 reads TGTGCCTGGAGTATCTTAGACGGGGAGCTGTTTTTT. Its translation is CAWSILDGELFF. Using reference TRBV30 and TRBJ2-2 for the parts outside the CDR3, the full variable domain is SQTIHQWPATLVQPVGSPLSLECTVEGTSNPNLYWYRQAAGRGLQLLFYSVGIGQISSEVPQNLSASRPQDRQFILSSKKLLLSDSGFYLCAWSILDGELFFGEGSRLTVL.

This chain links TRBV7-2 with TRBJ1-3, with D uncertain. V dropped 0 bases and J dropped 2 bases, with 11 bases sitting between them. In germline, CDR1 is SGHTA, CDR2 FQGNSA. This CDR3 contains 16 residues. The CDR3, as DNA: TGTGCCAGCAGCTTAGCTGTGGGAGGGCCTGGAAACACCATATATTTT. Residues: CASSLAVGGPGNTIYF.

The genes are TRBV7-9 and TRBJ2-7; TRBD1 matches at 7 bases. CDR3 length: 14 residues. Germline V gene sequence: CDR1 SEHNR, CDR2 FQNEAQ (reference sequence). V lost 5 bases to trimming and J lost 2 bases; unmatched junction nucleotides: 6. CDR3 DNA sequence: TGTGCCAGCAGCCCCGGGACAGTCGCCTACGAGCAGTACTTC. Translated: CASSPGTVAYEQYF.

The CDR3 region has the DNA TGTGCTAGTGGGACAGGGGAGACCGGGGAGCTGTTTTTT. Protein sequence: CASGTGETGELFF. V is TRBV12-5 and J is TRBJ2-2; 8 bases agree with TRBD1. V lost 6 bases and J lost 5; bases outside the gene matches: 2. CDR3 length: 13 amino acids. Per germline, CDR1 LGHNT and CDR2 FRNRAP. The whole variable domain, filled in from reference TRBV12-5 and TRBJ2-2, reads DARVTQTPRHKVTEMGQEVTMRCQPILGHNTVFWYRQTMMQGLELLAYFRNRAPLDDSGMPKDRFSAEMPDATLATLKIQPSEPRDSAVYFCASGTGETGELFFGEGSRLTVL.

V is TRBV7-9 and J is TRBJ2-7; 10 positions agree with TRBD2. With 4 bases clipped from V and 5 bases from J, the junction kept 5 bases outside the gene matches. There are 14 residues in the CDR3. Germline-derived CDR1 and CDR2 are SEHNR and FQNEAQ (reference sequence). DNA of the CDR3: TGTGCCAGCAGCTATCTAGCGGGGGACCACGAGCAGTACTTC. Encoded protein: CASSYLAGDHEQYF.

The rearrangement links TRBV10-2 to TRBJ2-5; 7 bases align to TRBD2. The CDR3 contains 16 residues. The ends lost 0 bases at V and 7 bases at J; junction bases unmatched: 11. The germline gives CDR1 WSHSY, CDR2 SAAADI. Here the CDR3 DNA reads TGCGCCAGCAGTGAGTCTGGGGGGGATAATGCGCGGACCCAGTACTTC. It is translated as CASSESGGDNARTQYF.

This clone was observed once. The chain is built from TRBV7-6 and TRBJ2-2; a weak D match, TRBD1 (5 bases). Germline V gene lookup returns CDR1 SGHVS and CDR2 FNYEAQ. The CDR3 is 15 amino acids. Trimming left V 5 bases short and J 7 bases short, with 17 bases between. The DNA for the CDR3 is TGTGCCAGCAGCCCGATGACAGCCCCGCGCGGGGAGCTGTTTTTT. Amino acid sequence: CASSPMTAPRGELFF. The variable domain in full, with the rest retrieved from reference TRBV7-6 and TRBJ2-2, is GAGVSQSPRYKVTKRGQDVALRCDPISGHVSLYWYRQALGQGPEFLTYFNYEAQQDKSGLPNDRFSAERPEGSISTLTIQRTEQRDSAMYRCASSPMTAPRGELFFGEGSRLTVL.